This entry lists 17 T cell receptor beta chains sequenced from one sample in a study of blood T cells in healthy people across ages (dated by TCRdb to about 2015). Libraries were built with 5' RACE. Instrument used: Illumina HiSeq 2500. A second PCR of roughly 7 to 12 cycles was run with a J-beta primer mix and a sample-barcoded 5' primer. TCRdb itself trimmed the public reads at Q25 with fastp, ran MiXCR and retained productive beta chains. Each record represents a unique CDR3 protein, reported with the most common genes and DNA among its rows. Within this sample are about 1.4 million distinct CDR3 sequences, with almost 60% of them counted one time only. Of the sample, over 6.5% falls within the top ten clones. The sequenced sample was blood. The receptors shown here come from a man aged 18 to 30 in good health.

V is TRBV4-2 and J is TRBJ2-3, with D hard to call. The CDR3 loop spans 13 amino acids. The germline CDR1 and CDR2 sequences are LGHNA and YNFKEQ. The V gene lost 4 bases and the J gene lost 4 bases, with 9 bases spanning the gap. The CDR3 sequence: CASSPPGSDTQYF. CDR3 nucleotides: TGTGCCAGCAGCCCGCCGGGCTCAGATACGCAGTATTTT.

The chain recombines TRBV4-2 with TRBJ2-2; the match to TRBD1 covers 8 bases. V was pared by 0 bases and J by 7 bases, with 10 bases of the junction left unmatched. Germline values: CDR1 LGHNA, CDR2 YNFKEQ. The length of the CDR3 is 17 residues. The CDR3 region has the DNA TGTGCCAGCAGCCAAGACGTAGGACAGGGAGTGGTCGGGGAGCTGTTTTTT. The encoded protein is CASSQDVGQGVVGELFF.

This chain connects TRBV12-3 or TRBV12-4 to TRBJ1-2, with D possibly matching TRBD1 (6 bases). This CDR3 contains 13 residues. The ends were cut back, 5 bases at V and 4 bases at J, with 11 bases in the middle. The CDR3 region has the DNA TGTGCCAGCAGTGTAGGGACACCCTATGGCTACACCTTC. It yields the protein CASSVGTPYGYTF.

This chain connects TRBV29-1 to TRBJ2-5, with a possible D match to TRBD2 (6 bases). The DNA end favors TRBJ2-7, so the J call may be wrong. Germline loops: CDR1 SQVTM, CDR2 ANQGSEA. The CDR3 runs to 15 residues. The CDR3 sequence: CSVEDIRESHYEQYF. The CDR3 region has the DNA TGCAGCGTTGAAGATATCCGGGAGAGCCATTACGAGCAGTACTTC.

The rearrangement joins TRBV9 to TRBJ2-1; D is possibly TRBD1 or TRBD2 (5 bases each). The CDR3 runs 12 residues. CDR1 is SGDLS, CDR2 YYNGEE, per germline. The germline V and J ends were trimmed by 2 bases and 10 bases, with 10 bases remaining between them. Here the CDR3 DNA reads TGTGCCAGCAGCGTCTCCTGGGGGGAGCAGTTCTTC. Its translation: CASSVSWGEQFF. Based on the CDR3 plus reference TRBV9 and TRBJ2-1, the full variable domain is DSGVTQTPKHLITATGQRVTLRCSPRSGDLSVYWYQQSLDQGLQFLIQYYNGEERAKGNILERFSAQQFPDLHSELNLSSLELGDSALYFCASSVSWGEQFFGPGTRLTVL.

The rearrangement links TRBV4-2 to TRBJ2-7; 7 nucleotides match TRBD1. V dropped 1 base and J dropped 4; count of bases not matched to a gene: 10. The CDR3 is 16 amino acids. The germline V gene encodes CDR1 LGHNA and CDR2 YNFKEQ. The CDR3 DNA follows: TGTGCCAGCAGCCAAGCCTCCGGGACAGCTACTTACGAGCAGTACTTC. Translation gives CASSQASGTATYEQYF.

As for this clonotype: Its ends do not fully match the called genes, so a read error is possible. V usage is TRBV7-2 and J usage is TRBJ2-7, with D possibly matching TRBD2 (7 bases). The DNA end is a closer match to TRBJ2-5, so the J assignment may be wrong. CDR3 size: 16 residues. Per the germline V gene, CDR1 is SGHTA and CDR2 is FQGNSA. Here the CDR3 DNA reads TGTGCCAGCAGCTTCTCTTCGGGGGGCCCTCAAGGGACCCAGTACTTC. It encodes CASSFSSGGPQGTQYF.

This sequence joins TRBV6-5 and TRBJ2-7, with TRBD2 identical over 11 bases. The better agreement between TRBJ2-1 and the DNA end casts doubt on the J call. From germline, CDR1 is MNHEY and CDR2 SVGAGI. The CDR3 loop spans 17 amino acids. CDR3 region: CASSYSPSGRWDNEQFF. The CDR3 DNA reads TGTGCCAGCAGTTACTCGCCTAGCGGGAGGTGGGACAATGAGCAGTTCTTC.

The chain recombines TRBV27 with TRBJ2-5; unclear D gene. Trimming pared 3 bases from V and 7 bases from J, leaving 15 bases between. The CDR3 totals 14 residues. From germline, CDR1 is MNHEY and CDR2 SMNVEV (reference sequence). The CDR3: CASSFRSTKGTQYF. The CDR3 coding sequence is TGTGCCAGCAGTTTTAGGTCGACGAAAGGGACCCAGTACTTC.

This clonotype was detected only once. This chain uses TRBV15 with TRBJ1-1, with unresolved D. CDR1 is LNHNV, CDR2 YYDKDF, per germline (reference sequence). This CDR3 comprises 14 residues. The V gene lost 0 bases and the J gene lost 4 bases, with 9 bases spanning the gap. CDR3 DNA sequence: TGTGCCACCAGCAGAGATATAGGCGCCACTGAAGCTTTCTTT. The encoded protein is CATSRDIGATEAFF.

This clonotype was found a few times. J is TRBJ2-4 and V is TRBV12-3 or TRBV12-4, with 7 bases fitting TRBD2. The CDR3 sequence is 16 residues long. Trimming at V came to 2 bases and at J to 8 bases, leaving 12 bases not matched to a gene. The CDR3, as DNA: TGTGCCAGCAGTTTACGTGGGAGGGGTCCGAGGGACATTCAGTACTTC. Amino acids: CASSLRGRGPRDIQYF.

The V gene is TRBV20-1, the J gene TRBJ2-7; D could derive from TRBD1 or TRBD2 (7 bases each). V was clipped by 1 base and J by 5 bases, with 18 bases between them. Germline V gene lookup returns CDR1 DFQATT and CDR2 SNEGSKA (reference sequence). The CDR3 spans 15 residues. CDR3 nucleotide sequence: TGCAGTGCTAGAGTGTTCAGGGGGGACTACCACGAGCAGTACTTC. Translated: CSARVFRGDYHEQYF.

The rearrangement joins TRBV7-2 to TRBJ1-6; a possible D gene is TRBD1 (5 bases). The length of the CDR3 is 13 residues. Germline CDR1 and CDR2: SGHTA and FQGNSA. The V gene lost 5 bases and the J gene lost 10 bases, with 12 bases spanning the gap. The CDR3 bases are TGTGCCAGCAGCACGGACCCAGGGTCACCCCTCCACTTT. It encodes CASSTDPGSPLHF.

The rearrangement uses TRBV7-9 and TRBJ1-2, with D possibly being TRBD1 (5 bases). The germline CDR1 and CDR2 sequences are SEHNR and FQNEAQ (reference sequence). There are 15 residues in the CDR3. Trimming pared 5 bases from V and 4 bases from J, leaving 17 bases between. This CDR3 reads CASSPVSGTSYGYTF. CDR3 bases: TGTGCCAGCAGCCCTGTGTCTGGGACGAGCTATGGCTACACCTTC.

This clonotype was found many times. For the CDR3, the DNA is TGTGCCAGCAGTTTATCCGGGACTAGCGGATACGAGCAGTACTTC. It encodes CASSLSGTSGYEQYF. The rearrangement uses TRBV27 and TRBJ2-7; 11 nucleotides match TRBD2. Trimming took 0 bases from V and 4 from J; bases not matched to a gene: 2. This CDR3 contains 15 residues. Germline loops: CDR1 MNHEY, CDR2 SMNVEV (reference sequence).

This clonotype was seen only once. The chain employs TRBV20-1 and TRBJ1-2, with no clear D. CDR1 and CDR2 from the germline V gene are DFQATT and SNEGSKA (reference sequence). The CDR3 consists of 13 residues. Trimming shortened V by 5 bases and J by 4 bases, and 14 bases separated the two germline ends. This CDR3 reads CSASVSPGYGYTF. The CDR3 DNA is TGCAGTGCTTCAGTATCCCCGGGCTATGGCTACACCTTC.

This rearrangement joins TRBV20-1 to TRBJ2-7; D not certain. Trimming pared 2 bases from V and 1 base from J, leaving 12 bases between. Germline CDR1 DFQATT, CDR2 SNEGSKA (reference sequence). The length of the CDR3 is 14 residues. DNA for the CDR3: TGCAGTGCTAGATCCCGCCGACAATCCTACGAGCAGTACTTC. Translated: CSARSRRQSYEQYF.